These 7 T cell receptor beta chains were all obtained from the same sample, sequenced in a study of T-cell memory formation after mild COVID-19. TCRdb recomputed calls from the 5' RACE reads with MiXCR, one row per CDR3 protein. The table lists roughly 250,000 distinct CDR3 sequences, over 15% of them singletons. What was sequenced was PBMCs or a T cell subset sorted from them (not recorded which). The receptors shown here come from a man in his late teens or twenties who had mild COVID-19 (a few samples of this study predate the infection). Cell type and time point are not known.

The DNA for the CDR3 is TGTGCCAGCAGCTTGGACGTCTCTTTCTACGAGCAGTACTTC. Its protein is CASSLDVSFYEQYF. The chain is built from TRBV7-9 and TRBJ2-7; D gene unclear. Trimming pared 3 bases from V and 3 bases from J, leaving 12 bases between. Germline lookup yields CDR1 SEHNR and CDR2 FQNEAQ (reference sequence). There are 14 residues in the CDR3.

This clonotype was counted only a few times. The chain combines TRBV12-3 or TRBV12-4 with TRBJ1-2; D call uncertain. The V end lost 7 bases, the J end lost 8 bases, and 11 bases lay between the germline ends. The CDR3 runs to 11 residues. The CDR3 reads CASTLRGGYTF. For the CDR3, the DNA is TGTGCCAGCACCCTACGCGGAGGCTACACCTTC.

The V call is TRBV6-6, the J call TRBJ2-7; D remains ambiguous. This CDR3 has 17 residues. The germline CDR1 and CDR2 sequences are MNHNY and SVGAGI (reference sequence). V was trimmed by 3 bases and J by 0 bases, leaving 18 bases between them. The CDR3 reads CASSYPLLAHSSYEQYF. The CDR3 coding sequence is TGTGCCAGCAGTTATCCACTACTGGCACACAGCTCCTACGAGCAGTACTTC.

This clonotype was counted only a few times. The gene calls are TRBV6-2 or TRBV6-3 and TRBJ2-5; D call uncertain. Germline CDR1 and CDR2: MNHEY and SVGEGT. CDR3 length: 11 amino acids. V dropped 5 bases and J dropped 5 bases, with 6 bases sitting between them. The CDR3 bases are TGTGCCAGCAGTATCATGGAGACCCAGTACTTC. Translation gives CASSIMETQYF.

This chain connects TRBV5-1 to TRBJ2-2, with unresolved D. The CDR3 has 14 amino acids. Germline V gene lookup returns CDR1 SGHRS and CDR2 YFSETQ. The V and J ends lost 0 bases and 4 bases respectively, with 7 bases between them. The CDR3 coding sequence is TGCGCCAGCAGCTTGGCCGAGGTCACCGGGGAGCTGTTTTTT. Encoded protein: CASSLAEVTGELFF.

The gene calls are TRBV4-1 and TRBJ1-1, with TRBD1 as a possible D gene (5 bases). CDR3 length: 14 amino acids. Germline CDR1 reads MGHRA; CDR2 reads YSYEKL. V was clipped by 2 bases and J by 5 bases, with 12 bases between them. CDR3 in amino acids: CASSQPGTATEAFF. As DNA, the CDR3 is TGCGCCAGCAGCCAACCCGGGACGGCTACTGAAGCTTTCTTT.

The chain links TRBV7-9 to TRBJ1-1; D is unclear. The V end was cut by 1 base, the J end by 10 bases, with 7 bases between. This CDR3 has 11 amino acids. CDR1 and CDR2 from the germline V gene are SEHNR and FQNEAQ (reference sequence). The CDR3 nucleotides read TGTGCCAGCAGCTTAGGACGCGGAGCTTTCTTT. Translated, it gives CASSLGRGAFF.